Below, 19 T cell receptor beta chains from the same sample are listed, as sequenced in a study of T-cell memory formation after mild COVID-19 listed by TCRdb under 2021. The library was prepared using 5' RACE. Sequencer: Illumina NovaSeq 6000. TCRdb redid the processing of the public reads, applying fastp at Q25 and MiXCR, and retained in-frame beta chains. Identical CDR3 protein sequences are pooled into one entry, listed with their most common genes and DNA. This sample has 580,000 or so distinct CDR3 sequences in its table, and about 18% of those were observed once. Approximately 8.1% of the sample is in the top ten clones. What was sequenced was PBMCs or a T cell subset sorted from them (not recorded which). The receptors come from an adult woman who had mild COVID-19 (a few samples of this study predate the infection). The sample titles of this study are shuffled in the database, so cell type and time point are left out; the donor was told from shared clones.

This clonotype has a single count. The V and J genes are TRBV6-5 and TRBJ2-3; D not certain. The CDR3 loop spans 14 amino acids. Germline V gives CDR1 MNHEY, CDR2 SVGAGI. V shed 6 bases and J shed 0 bases, with 10 bases lying between them. CDR3 amino acids: CASSSLGSTDTQYF. CDR3 sequence (DNA): TGTGCCAGCAGCTCTCTCGGTAGCACAGATACGCAGTATTTT.

The chain uses TRBV12-3 or TRBV12-4 and TRBJ2-2; 10 bases agree with TRBD1. This CDR3 comprises 15 residues. With V trimmed by 4 bases and J by 3 bases, 2 bases remained unmatched. The CDR3 DNA reads TGTGCCAGCAGTTCGACAGGGGGCGACACCGGGGAGCTGTTTTTT. Protein sequence: CASSSTGGDTGELFF.

This clonotype appeared many times. The V call is TRBV7-8, the J call TRBJ1-2; TRBD1 aligns across 7 bases. This CDR3 is built from 14 residues. Germline assignment: CDR1 SGHVS and CDR2 FQNEAQ. The V segment lost 1 base and the J segment 5 bases; nucleotides outside the gene matches: 4. The CDR3 nucleotides read TGTGCCAGCAGCTTAGTGGACAGGAATTATGGCTACACCTTC. It codes for CASSLVDRNYGYTF.

This clonotype was seen more than once but under ten times. The V and J genes are TRBV20-1 and TRBJ2-7, with 7 nucleotides matching TRBD2. The length of the CDR3 is 14 residues. Unmatched junction bases numbered 8, after V lost 2 bases and J lost 4 bases. The V gene's germline CDR1 is DFQATT and CDR2 SNEGSKA (reference sequence). In DNA, the CDR3 is TGCAGTGCTAGATCGAGGGAGGGCCTGTACGAGCAGTACTTC. Residues: CSARSREGLYEQYF.

This clonotype showed up just a few times. This chain joins TRBV7-2 and TRBJ2-7, with 9 bases lining up with TRBD1. Germline CDR1 SGHTA, CDR2 FQGNSA. The CDR3 contains 16 residues. V was clipped by 3 bases and J by 1 base; unmatched bases: 7. The DNA for the CDR3 is TGTGCCAGCAGCTTGCCCGGACAGGGGAGGTCCTACGAGCAGTACTTC. It translates to CASSLPGQGRSYEQYF. Using reference TRBV7-2 and TRBJ2-7 for the parts outside the CDR3, the full variable domain is GAGVSQSPSNKVTEKGKDVELRCDPISGHTALYWYRQSLGQGLEFLIYFQGNSAPDKSGLPSDRFSAERTGGSVSTLTIQRTQQEDSAVYLCASSLPGQGRSYEQYFGPGTRLTVT.

The rearrangement joins TRBV11-3 to TRBJ2-3; TRBD2 aligns across 7 bases. CDR1 and CDR2 from the germline V gene are SGHNT and YENEEA. This CDR3 contains 15 residues. Trimming at V came to 3 bases and at J to 1 base, leaving 4 bases not matched to a gene. The CDR3 loop reads CASSFQLAGTDTQYF. The CDR3 DNA reads TGTGCCAGCAGCTTCCAGCTAGCGGGCACAGATACGCAGTATTTT.

This clonotype has just a few counts. V gene TRBV5-1 combines with J gene TRBJ2-1; perhaps D is TRBD1 or TRBD2 (6 bases each). CDR1 and CDR2 (germline): SGHRS, YFSETQ. The CDR3 is 14 amino acids. V dropped 0 bases and J dropped 8 bases, with 12 bases sitting between them. The CDR3, as DNA: TGCGCCAGCAGCTTGGACGGGGGCGGGGATGAGCAGTTCTTC. Translation: CASSLDGGGDEQFF.

This clonotype showed up just a few times. The chain uses TRBV20-1 and TRBJ2-2; possible D gene TRBD2, 6 bases. The length of the CDR3 is 13 residues. In germline, CDR1 is DFQATT, CDR2 SNEGSKA (reference sequence). Deletions cut 2 bases from V and 7 bases from J, with 11 bases between. CDR3 amino acids: CSARPGGGGELFF. The CDR3 bases are TGCAGTGCTAGACCCGGGGGAGGCGGGGAGCTGTTTTTT.

This sequence joins TRBV2 and TRBJ2-3, with TRBD2 identical over 11 bases. Losses at the gene ends were 6 bases for V and 2 bases for J; bases not matched to a gene: 13. Germline V gives CDR1 SNHLY, CDR2 FYNNEI. The CDR3 totals 18 residues. This chain's CDR3 is CASSTTLAGDVFTDTQYF. The CDR3 DNA sequence: TGTGCCAGCAGCACCACACTAGCGGGAGACGTTTTCACAGATACGCAGTATTTT. The variable domain in full, completed from reference TRBV2 and TRBJ2-3, reads EPEVTQTPSHQVTQMGQEVILRCVPISNHLYFYWYRQILGQKVEFLVSFYNNEISEKSEIFDDQFSVERPDGSNFTLKIRSTKLEDSAMYFCASSTTLAGDVFTDTQYFGPGTRLTVL.

Only a few counts were recorded for this clonotype. The V gene is TRBV6-6, the J gene TRBJ2-4; 7 bases are shared with TRBD2. The CDR3 has 17 residues. V lost 0 bases and J lost 0; bases outside the gene matches: 5. Germline CDR1 reads MNHNY; CDR2 reads SVGAGI (reference sequence). The CDR3 loop reads CASSYSILAVAKNIQYF. The CDR3 coding sequence is TGTGCCAGCAGTTACTCAATCCTAGCGGTAGCCAAAAACATTCAGTACTTC.

The CDR3 DNA follows: TGTGCCAGTAGTCTATCACCGGGACAGGGACGAAGGGAGCAGTACTTC. Translating gives CASSLSPGQGRREQYF. This chain joins TRBV19 and TRBJ2-7; 9 nucleotides align to TRBD1. In germline, CDR1 is LNHDA, CDR2 SQIVND (reference sequence). The CDR3 length is 16 residues. J gave up 7 bases and V 5 bases, and 15 bases lay outside the gene matches.

This clonotype was recorded many times. V is TRBV15 and J is TRBJ1-5; possible D gene TRBD1, 5 bases. Deletions cut 5 bases from V and 0 bases from J, with 17 bases between. The length of the CDR3 is 17 residues. Germline-derived CDR1 and CDR2 are LNHNV and YYDKDF (reference sequence). The CDR3 DNA reads TGTGCCACCAGCCTGGGACCCCCCGTTCGTAGCAATCAGCCCCAGCATTTT. Protein: CATSLGPPVRSNQPQHF.

The chain links TRBV5-6 to TRBJ2-5; D gene ambiguous. CDR1 and CDR2 from the germline V gene are SGHDT and YYEEEE. This CDR3 has 14 residues. With 3 bases removed from V and 0 bases from J, the gap between germline ends came to 9 bases. In DNA, the CDR3 is TGTGCCAGCAGCTGGGCCCGGTACCAAGAGACCCAGTACTTC. The encoded protein is CASSWARYQETQYF.

The J gene is TRBJ2-7, the V gene TRBV6-6, with 7 bases lining up with TRBD1. Germline V gene data show CDR1 as MNHNY and CDR2 as SVGAGI (reference sequence). CDR3 size: 14 residues. V lost 6 bases to trimming and J lost 4 bases; unmatched junction nucleotides: 9. CDR3 nucleotides: TGTGCCAGCAGCCCCACAGGGGCAGGTTACGAGCAGTACTTC. Translation: CASSPTGAGYEQYF.

The chain is built from TRBV7-2 and TRBJ2-3; no clear D gene. The CDR3 consists of 16 residues. V was clipped by 3 bases and J by 0 bases, with 13 bases between them. Looked up from germline, CDR1 is SGHTA and CDR2 is FQGNSA. The CDR3 DNA reads TGTGCCAGCAGCTTGGATGGACCCGCCAGCACAGATACGCAGTATTTT. This codes for CASSLDGPASTDTQYF.

Turning to this clonotype: One end of the junction is discordant with germline, which a read error may explain. The chain has TRBV12-3 or TRBV12-4 and TRBJ2-7, with TRBD1 matching 7 bases. The CDR3 covers 14 residues. Here the CDR3 reads CATSFTGQPYEQYF. CDR3 DNA: TGTGCCACCAGTTTCACGGGACAGCCCTACGAGCAGTACTTC.

The rearrangement uses TRBV6-5 and TRBJ1-2, with 8 bases lining up with TRBD1. The CDR3 sequence is 15 residues long. Germline trimming cut 1 base from V and 4 bases from J; bases unmatched to any gene: 5. The germline V gene has CDR1 MNHEY and CDR2 SVGAGI. The CDR3 DNA is TGTGCCAGCAGTTACTGGACAGGGTCGGGCTATGGCTACACCTTC. It specifies CASSYWTGSGYGYTF.

The chain combines TRBV7-2 with TRBJ2-3; 7 bases agree with TRBD2. Germline CDR1 and CDR2: SGHTA and FQGNSA. V lost 3 bases to trimming and J lost 0 bases; unmatched junction nucleotides: 6. The CDR3 length is 16 residues. CDR3 coding DNA: TGTGCCAGCAGCTTTCGGGGACTAAGGAGCACAGATACGCAGTATTTT. Amino acids: CASSFRGLRSTDTQYF.

This clonotype came up many times. The chain links TRBV18 to TRBJ1-1, with 7 bases fitting TRBD1. Trimming took 3 bases from V and 4 from J; bases not matched to a gene: 14. Germline V gene sequence: CDR1 KGHSH, CDR2 LQKENI. The CDR3 covers 17 residues. CDR3 nucleotide sequence: TGTGCCAGCTCACCGGGGGTAGGGGGCGGTCAAGGCACTGAAGCTTTCTTT. Its protein is CASSPGVGGGQGTEAFF.